This record concerns one TCR beta chain sequence. Antigen: not known. The data were taken from a study of CXCR3-negative and CXCR3-positive naive CD8 T cells. Study-level findings and limits: PBMCs showed partially decreased CXCR3 expression after cryopreservation, and most assays used fresh PBMCs. Memory CD8+ cells showed much lower diversity, while both naive subsets were comparably high. Relative to CXCR3-negative naive cells, CXCR3-positive naive cells had more hydrophobic TRB CDR3s.

Researchers prepared the TRB cDNA libraries using 5' RACE with UMI labels. TCRdb reprocessed the 5' RACE reads, with one entry per CDR3 protein and no DNA. This repertoire comprises some 130,000 distinct CDR3 sequences; its ten largest clones make up roughly 0.62%. The CDR3 sequence is 14 residues long. CDR1 is MNHEY and CDR2 is SVGEGT in the germline V gene. The chain links TRBV6-2 or TRBV6-3 to TRBJ2-2. This receptor was obtained from a human donor in good health. Some clones in this sample may be carry-over from other donors' samples. Sequencing was done on a sample of naive CXCR3+ CD8+ T cells from blood. The sample's subset: CD45RO-CCR7+CD27+CD95- naive CD8+ T cells expressing CXCR3 (TNR3+). CDR3 protein: CASSYRDDTGELFF.